These T cell receptor beta chains were read from a single sample in a study of blood T cell repertoires in COVID-19. Produced via immunoSEQ multiplex PCR; TCRdb's table is partial and in-frame only. The sample carries 470,000 or so clones, about 89% recorded once. The sample taken for sequencing was peripheral blood. Receptor source: a woman aged 25 to 39 with acute or convalescent COVID-19. Both conserved end residues are part of each CDR3. The order of the fields is CDR3 protein, V gene.

CASTLRGSSYNSPLHF	TRBV2
CATSRVEDILTVSGNTIYF	TRBV15
CAWSVRDRENTEAFF	TRBV30
CAINQDRDSGNTIYF	TRBV10-3
CASSAGLAGDTDTQYF	TRBV9
CASSPSGTGFGYTF	TRBV6-2/TRBV6-3
CASSFGTGVPSEQFF	TRBV11-2
CASSSLYRGRGDTQYF	TRBV5-6
CASSPGYYEQYF	TRBV3-1/TRBV3-2
CSVGGQLNTEAFF	TRBV29-1
CATRTGGTGELFF	TRBV19
CASSLTGVDEKLFF	TRBV5-4
CASSPTRTDDQPQHF	TRBV6-4
CASLLEGLGNEQFF	TRBV2
CSVGSGYTQYF	TRBV29-1
CASSAGLTGNTIYF	TRBV2
CASSRRDGRDNNEQFF	TRBV4-1
CASSQEGAGLQPQHF	TRBV4-1
CASSSSQGARGQYF	TRBV7-2
CASSLDRGRETQYF	TRBV6-5
CASSPSAGTGVNEQYF	TRBV18
CASSSLTGNTYNEQFF	TRBV27
CASSDSHEQFF	TRBV12-3/TRBV12-4
CASSGGGRASTGELFF	TRBV27